The source of this TCR beta chain is a study of blood T cell repertoires in COVID-19. Study context: Researchers got acute and convalescent COVID-19 samples from the United States, Italy and Spain.

Sequencing used immunoSEQ multiplex PCR; TCRdb keeps in-frame clones, though not all of them. The repertoire holds around 110,000 clones, around four fifths seen once, with just under 7.5% in the top ten. The CDR3 spans 15 residues. Trimming took off 5 bases at V and 6 bases at J, with 18 bases between the two ends. Germline-derived CDR1 and CDR2 are MNHEY and SVGEGT. The chain employs TRBV6-2 or TRBV6-3 and TRBJ2-3; TRBD2 might be the D (5 bases). The material sequenced was peripheral blood. The source of this sequence is a man in his 70s with active or convalescent COVID-19. The CDR3 DNA sequence: TGTGCCAGCAGTGATGTAGGGAGATCCCCGGATACGCAGTATTTT. Amino acid sequence: CASSDVGRSPDTQYF.